Sequencing of this T cell receptor (beta chain) was carried out in a study of shared clonotypes between healthy human individuals. Study details: Three plates each covered CD4 naive and memory; CD8 naive two, CD8 memory one.

Study processing details: For the immunoSEQ data, sequences were junction-only without quality scores, so filtering differed. Assay used: immunoSEQ multiplex PCR; TCRdb lists only in-frame clones, some missing. V and J calls plus clone size are reproduced from that table; the DNA served to infer D and trimming. The profile covers fewer than 1.6 million clones, with 97% to 99% appearing a single time and approximately 0.4% taken by the ten largest. V was pared by 0 bases and J by 0 bases, with 7 bases between. CDR3 size: 15 residues. Germline assignment: CDR1 SGHDT and CDR2 YYEEEE. Details on this clone: What it recognizes is unknown.

Those who donated were healthy HIV-negative adults, with no recent acute infections or vaccinations reported. Findings of the study overall: Four donors had 5% to 6.5% of their naive CD4 clonotypes in common.

The source is a man aged 25 to 40 in good health. This chain uses TRBV5-6 with TRBJ1-3; D gene unclear. Sequenced: naive CD4+ T cells sorted from blood. Indicated subset: CD45RA+ positively selected. The CDR3 loop is CASSLVASSGNTIYF. In DNA form, the CDR3 reads TGTGCCAGCAGCTTGGTAGCTAGCTCTGGAAACACCATATATTTT. Full variable domain (remainder filled in from reference TRBV5-6 and TRBJ1-3): DAGVTQSPTHLIKTRGQQVTLRCSPKSGHDTVSWYQQALGQGPQFIFQYYEEEERQRGNFPDRFSGHQFPNYSSELNVNALLLGDSALYLCASSLVASSGNTIYFGEGSWLTVV.